This entry is about one T cell receptor (beta chain). Its specificity is unknown. TCRdb reprocessed the reads with MiXCR, giving one entry per CDR3 protein. The table has approximately 500,000 distinct CDR3 sequences, about 15% seen once; the top ten hold 20% to 30%. These data belong to a study of T cell repertoires in cytomegalovirus infection. Across the study: Indications of both CMV infection and matching HLA type were provided by public TCR beta signatures. Study-wide findings and caveats: It was HLA-C-restricted CMV-specific TCR beta clonotypes that dominated the response ex vivo.

The germline gives CDR1 SQVTM, CDR2 ANQGSEA. This CDR3 region has 12 residues. Trimming pared 7 bases from V and 7 bases from J, leaving 16 bases between. The chain couples TRBV29-1 to TRBJ1-2; D is possibly TRBD1 (5 bases). Sequencing was performed on CD8+ T cells from PBMCs. The receptor was isolated from a human donor in good health (CMV status not recorded). Some clones in this sample may be carry-over from other donors' samples. The CDR3 nucleotides read TGCAGCGCCCCGGGCCAGGGCTCTGGCTACACCTTC. Its translation is CSAPGQGSGYTF.